The 17 T cell receptor beta chains below were found in one sample sequenced in a study of Ad26.COV2.S vaccination and SARS-CoV-2 variants (dated by TCRdb to the early 2020s). The intended sense of this specimen's time point label: individuals recovered from natural SARS-CoV-2 infection. Receptor libraries were prepared by the immunoSEQ multiplex PCR assay. Drawn from immuneACCESS, this table holds only the in-frame rearrangements with V and J called that TCRdb kept. Clones are partly lost; checked studies trace under half to an unresolved V gene and leave the rest unexplained. The sample records 300,000 to 400,000 clones, 92% of which are singletons. The ten largest account for under 5% of the sample. Sequenced material: peripheral blood, taken after recovery from COVID-19. These receptors were collected from a human donor who had recovered from COVID-19.

This clone was seen a few times. The chain combines TRBV3-1 (or the pseudogene TRBV3-2) with TRBJ2-2, with TRBD1 identical over 7 bases. This CDR3 comprises 16 residues. The germline CDR1 and CDR2 sequences are LGHDT and YNNKEL (reference sequence). Unmatched junction bases numbered 12, after V lost 10 bases and J lost 1 base. The chain's CDR3 is CAIPPTGTVNTGELFF. In nucleotides, the CDR3 is TGTGCCATCCCTCCCACCGGGACAGTGAACACCGGGGAGCTGTTTTTT.

The V and J genes are TRBV5-4 and TRBJ1-4; 9 bases map to TRBD1. This CDR3 region has 14 residues. The germline CDR1 and CDR2 sequences are SGHNT and YYREEE (reference sequence). Unmatched junction bases numbered 4, after V lost 2 bases and J lost 8 bases. The CDR3: CASSLGQGSEKLFF. The CDR3 coding sequence is TGTGCCAGCAGCTTAGGACAGGGGAGCGAAAAACTGTTTTTT.

This clone was detected only once. The chain uses TRBV13 and TRBJ2-7; 9 bases line up with TRBD1. The germline V gene encodes CDR1 PRHDT and CDR2 FYEKMQ (reference sequence). This CDR3 is built from 15 residues. The trim removed 6 bases at V and 1 base at J, leaving 7 bases unmatched. The CDR3 sequence: CASSFRGQGSYEQYF. The CDR3 region has the DNA TGTGCCAGCAGTTTCCGGGGACAGGGATCCTACGAGCAGTACTTC. Full variable domain (outside the CDR3, taken from reference TRBV13 and TRBJ2-7): AAGVIQSPRHLIKEKRETATLKCYPIPRHDTVYWYQQGPGQDPQFLISFYEKMQSDKGSIPDRFSAQQFSDYHSELNMSSLELGDSALYFCASSFRGQGSYEQYFGPGTRLTVT.

This clone was observed once. V usage is TRBV7-9 and J usage is TRBJ2-2; D perhaps matches TRBD1 (5 bases). The CDR3 totals 15 residues. From germline, CDR1 is SEHNR and CDR2 FQNEAQ (reference sequence). Trimming pared 5 bases from V and 1 base from J, leaving 11 bases between. DNA for the CDR3: TGTGCCAGCAGCCGGACAAGCCTGAACACCGGGGAGCTGTTTTTT. Protein sequence: CASSRTSLNTGELFF.

V and J are TRBV4-2 and TRBJ2-3, with 12 bases aligning to TRBD2. Per the germline V gene, CDR1 is LGHNA and CDR2 is YNFKEQ. Germline trimming cut 1 base from V and 2 bases from J; bases unmatched to any gene: 10. The CDR3 covers 19 residues. The CDR3 bases are TGTGCCAGCAGCCAAGTTCGCGGGCTAGCGGGGGGGCTCACAGATACGCAGTATTTT. Encoded protein: CASSQVRGLAGGLTDTQYF.

V is TRBV6-2 or TRBV6-3 and J is TRBJ1-1; no clear D gene. The CDR3 loop spans 15 amino acids. Germline CDR1 reads MNHEY; CDR2 reads SVGEGT. V gave up 2 bases and J gave up 5 bases, with 15 bases separating them. CDR3 loop: CASSYKIGRQTEAFF. The CDR3 bases are TGTGCCAGCAGTTACAAAATAGGGAGACAAACTGAAGCTTTCTTT.

Notes on this clone: At the DNA level, this CDR3 is encoded by other sequences in the same sample as well. CDR3 in DNA: TGCGCCAGCAGCCCGGGACAGGGGGCCTCCTACGAGCAGTACTTC. Its translation is CASSPGQGASYEQYF. The V gene is TRBV10-1, the J gene TRBJ2-7, with 12 bases matching TRBD1. Per the germline V gene, CDR1 is WNHNN and CDR2 is SYGVQD (reference sequence). Trimming at V came to 6 bases and at J to 0 bases, leaving 3 bases not matched to a gene. The CDR3 runs to 15 residues.

J is TRBJ1-2 and V is TRBV3-1 (or the pseudogene TRBV3-2); weak D call: TRBD1 (6 bases). V dropped 10 bases and J dropped 7 bases, with 25 bases sitting between them. The CDR3 sequence is 15 residues long. The germline V gene encodes CDR1 LGHDT and CDR2 YNNKEL (reference sequence). The CDR3 here is CATTAVNTGQGGYTF. The CDR3 DNA reads TGTGCCACCACCGCTGTAAATACAGGGCAGGGTGGCTACACCTTC.

Comments on this clone: Different DNA sequences within this sample yield the same CDR3. The chain recombines TRBV6-6 with TRBJ1-4, with TRBD1 identical over 7 bases. CDR3 length equals 14 residues. CDR1 and CDR2 from the germline V gene are MNHNY and SVGAGI (reference sequence). CDR3 DNA: TGTGCTAGCTCAAGGGGGCTCAATAATGAAAAACTGTTTTTT. This sequence encodes CASSRGLNNEKLFF.

The chain combines TRBV20-1 with TRBJ1-5, with D possibly TRBD1 on 5 matching bases. Germline-derived CDR1 and CDR2 are DFQATT and SNEGSKA (reference sequence). The CDR3 has 14 residues. Trimming cost V 3 bases and J 4 bases, with 13 bases left between them. The CDR3: CSASPGGLNQPQHF. Here the CDR3 DNA reads TGCAGTGCTAGTCCGGGGGGACTGAATCAGCCCCAGCATTTT.

The chain uses TRBV6-1 and TRBJ1-2; no clear D gene. The CDR3 is 12 residues long. Germline V gene lookup returns CDR1 MNHNS and CDR2 SASEGT. V was pared by 2 bases and J by 3 bases, with 4 bases between. The chain's CDR3 is CASSELDYGYTF. In DNA, the CDR3 is TGTGCCAGCAGTGAATTGGACTATGGCTACACCTTC.

The chain is built from TRBV12-3 or TRBV12-4 and TRBJ1-1; D is ambiguous. There are 13 residues in the CDR3. V was clipped by 0 bases and J by 6 bases, with 8 bases between them. CDR3 sequence reads: CASSLAGSAEAFF. CDR3 coding DNA: TGTGCCAGCAGTTTAGCGGGTTCGGCTGAAGCTTTCTTT.

The V gene is TRBV2, the J gene TRBJ2-3; the match to TRBD2 covers 8 bases. Trimming cost V 6 bases and J 2 bases; bases outside gene matches: 13. CDR3 length: 17 amino acids. Per the germline V gene, CDR1 is SNHLY and CDR2 is FYNNEI. The CDR3 DNA is TGTGCCAGCAGGCAGATTAGCGGGGTATTTACCACAGATACGCAGTATTTT. This sequence encodes CASRQISGVFTTDTQYF.

The chain combines TRBV6-6 with TRBJ2-1; the match to TRBD2 covers 10 bases. This CDR3 contains 15 residues. J lost 7 bases, V lost 2 bases, and 5 bases had no gene match. Germline-derived CDR1 and CDR2 are MNHNY and SVGAGI (reference sequence). The DNA for the CDR3 is TGTGCCAGCAGTTACCAGCGGGGGGGCCGGAATGAGCAGTTCTTC. As protein: CASSYQRGGRNEQFF.

The chain has TRBV7-3 and TRBJ2-1; D not certain. Per germline, CDR1 SGHTA and CDR2 FQGTGA. This CDR3 comprises 14 residues. V was trimmed by 5 bases and J by 10 bases, leaving 18 bases between them. Here the CDR3 reads CASSPMTRSGEQFF. The CDR3 DNA is TGTGCCAGCAGCCCCATGACACGGTCCGGAGAGCAGTTCTTC.

The V call is TRBV30, the J call TRBJ1-4; D is ambiguous. Germline assignment: CDR1 GTSNPN and CDR2 SVGIG (reference sequence). CDR3 length: 17 residues. Trimming pared 0 bases from V and 0 bases from J, leaving 14 bases between. CDR3 coding DNA: TGTGCCTGGAGTGTAGCCCCCCGGCCTGCAACTAATGAAAAACTGTTTTTT. Residues: CAWSVAPRPATNEKLFF.

Turning to this clone: The sample carries other DNA sequences with the same CDR3. The CDR3 here is CASSRGANYGYTF. CDR3 sequence (DNA): TGTGCCAGCAGTAGGGGAGCTAACTATGGCTACACCTTC. The rearrangement joins TRBV6-5 to TRBJ1-2; D may be TRBD1 (5 bases). The germline V gene has CDR1 MNHEY and CDR2 SVGAGI. The CDR3 runs to 13 residues. Trimming took 5 bases from V and 0 from J, leaving 7 bases between them.